This passage covers 29 T cell receptor beta chains from one sample sequenced in a study of glioma-infiltrating T cells after dendritic cell vaccination. The repertoire was sequenced with immunoSEQ multiplex PCR; TCRdb's copy has only in-frame clones and lacks some. The table includes more than 85,000 clones, around 85% detected once. Sequencing was performed on blood, taken before dendritic cell vaccination. The receptors here all came from a human donor with glioblastoma.

The V call is TRBV5-1, the J call TRBJ1-5; D may be TRBD1 (6 bases). CDR1 is SGHRS, CDR2 YFSETQ, per germline. CDR3 length equals 14 residues. Trimming removed 5 bases from V and 7 bases from J, with 16 bases in between. The chain's CDR3 is CASSSTGIGQPQHF. The CDR3 DNA is TGCGCCAGCAGTTCTACAGGGATTGGACAGCCCCAGCATTTT. Together with reference TRBV5-1 and TRBJ1-5, the CDR3 gives the full variable domain: KAGVTQTPRYLIKTRGQQVTLSCSPISGHRSVSWYQQTPGQGLQFLFEYFSETQRNKGNFPGRFSGRQFSNSRSEMNVSTLELGDSALYLCASSSTGIGQPQHFGDGTRLSIL.

The chain joins TRBV18 to TRBJ1-2, with D possibly being TRBD1 (6 bases). Germline values: CDR1 KGHSH, CDR2 LQKENI. This CDR3 has 14 residues. V shed 3 bases and J shed 8 bases, with 16 bases lying between them. In nucleotides, the CDR3 is TGTGCCAGCTCACCCAGTACAGGGAGTGGCGGCTACACCTTC. Protein product: CASSPSTGSGGYTF. Full variable domain (missing parts from reference TRBV18 and TRBJ1-2): NAGVMQNPRHLVRRRGQEARLRCSPMKGHSHVYWYRQLPEEGLKFMVYLQKENIIDESGMPKERFSAEFPKEGPSILRIQQVVRGDSAAYFCASSPSTGSGGYTFGSGTRLTVV.

This chain connects TRBV27 to TRBJ2-5; 11 bases are a match to TRBD2. Germline V lookup: CDR1 MNHEY, CDR2 SMNVEV (reference sequence). Trimming cost V 4 bases and J 5 bases; bases outside gene matches: 6. The CDR3 runs to 15 residues. The CDR3 coding sequence is TGTGCCAGCAGTTCCAGTAGCGGGGGGGCGGAGACCCAGTACTTC. Protein product: CASSSSSGGAETQYF.

Only one count was recorded for this clone. This sequence joins TRBV30 and TRBJ1-1, with 7 positions matching TRBD1. Germline-derived CDR1 and CDR2 are GTSNPN and SVGIG (reference sequence). The trim removed 5 bases at V and 2 bases at J, leaving 5 bases unmatched. The CDR3 spans 13 residues. CDR3 in amino acids: CAWSGQRNTEAFF. CDR3 DNA sequence: TGTGCCTGGTCGGGACAGAGAAACACTGAAGCTTTCTTT.

This chain links TRBV18 with TRBJ1-3; tentatively, D is TRBD1 (6 bases). V lost 1 base, J lost 0 bases, and 7 bases lay in between. Germline V CDR1 and CDR2: KGHSH, LQKENI. The CDR3 spans 15 residues. This CDR3 reads CASSPRDNSGNTIYF. The CDR3 nucleotides read TGTGCCAGCTCACCACGGGACAACTCTGGAAACACCATATATTTT.

The chain uses TRBV2 and TRBJ1-1; TRBD1 matches at 7 bases. Trimming removed 5 bases from V and 6 bases from J; junction bases left unmatched: 6. Germline V gene lookup returns CDR1 SNHLY and CDR2 FYNNEI. The CDR3 extends over 13 amino acids. CDR3 coding DNA: TGTGCCAGCAGTTCCCAGGGGGTGGCTGAAGCTTTCTTT. Protein sequence: CASSSQGVAEAFF.

This chain connects TRBV7-2 to TRBJ1-5; tentative D call: TRBD1 (6 bases). Germline assignment: CDR1 SGHTA and CDR2 FQGNSA. The CDR3 is 15 amino acids. Trimming cost V 6 bases and J 3 bases, with 15 bases left between them. The CDR3: CASSLQGSFNQPQHF. CDR3 DNA sequence: TGTGCCAGCAGTTTGCAGGGGTCTTTCAATCAGCCCCAGCATTTT.

V is TRBV2 and J is TRBJ1-2; tentatively, D is TRBD1 (5 bases). The CDR3 contains 15 residues. In germline, CDR1 is SNHLY, CDR2 FYNNEI. Deletions cut 7 bases from V and 4 bases from J, with 19 bases between. The CDR3 coding sequence is TGTGCCAGCAAAGAAGTCGACAGCAGTATCTATGGCTACACCTTC. Its translation is CASKEVDSSIYGYTF.

The chain has TRBV5-1 and TRBJ1-1; possible D gene TRBD1, 6 bases. The CDR3 sequence is 14 residues long. The V end was cut by 3 bases, the J end by 5 bases, with 14 bases between. The germline gives CDR1 SGHRS, CDR2 YFSETQ. In DNA form, the CDR3 reads TGCGCCAGCAGCTCACAGGGCGGGGGGACTGAAGCTTTCTTT. Residues: CASSSQGGGTEAFF.

This chain joins TRBV6-5 and TRBJ1-2; the D gene is possibly TRBD1 (6 bases). CDR1 is MNHEY and CDR2 is SVGAGI in the germline V gene. V lost 6 bases to trimming and J lost 6 bases, with 14 bases between them. This CDR3 is 13 amino acids long. The CDR3, as DNA: TGTGCCAGCAGCAAAACAGGGCAGCATGGCTACACCTTC. It codes for CASSKTGQHGYTF.

This chain uses TRBV27 with TRBJ1-6; a weak D match, TRBD1 (5 bases). Trimming shortened V by 3 bases and J by 5 bases, and 14 bases separated the two germline ends. Per germline, CDR1 MNHEY and CDR2 SMNVEV (reference sequence). This CDR3 is 16 amino acids long. CDR3 sequence: CASSLGGGGDNSPLHF. The CDR3 region has the DNA TGTGCCAGCAGTTTGGGCGGGGGGGGAGATAATTCACCCCTCCACTTT.

The chain recombines TRBV9 with TRBJ1-2; D unclear. Germline values: CDR1 SGDLS, CDR2 YYNGEE. The CDR3 is 12 residues long. V was trimmed by 0 bases and J by 4 bases, leaving 4 bases between them. CDR3 sequence: CASSVGSYGYTF. In nucleotides, the CDR3 is TGTGCCAGCAGCGTAGGCAGCTATGGCTACACCTTC.

The chain has TRBV5-5 and TRBJ2-7; 7 nucleotides align to TRBD1. The germline gives CDR1 SGHKS, CDR2 YYEKEE (reference sequence). This CDR3 region has 15 residues. The V and J ends lost 4 bases and 3 bases, in that order; junction bases with no gene match: 10. The CDR3 is CASSEGQAPIYEQYF. The CDR3 region has the DNA TGTGCCAGCAGCGAAGGACAGGCCCCCATCTACGAGCAGTACTTC.

The chain couples TRBV5-1 to TRBJ1-1; TRBD1 aligns across 7 bases. This CDR3 spans 17 amino acids. CDR1 and CDR2 (germline): SGHRS, YFSETQ. With V trimmed by 0 bases and J by 1 base, 9 bases remained unmatched. CDR3: CASSLGRRTGTNTEAFF. In DNA, the CDR3 is TGCGCCAGCAGCTTGGGGCGGAGGACAGGAACGAACACTGAAGCTTTCTTT.

As for this clone: Mismatch with germline at one junction end may stem from a read error. This chain joins TRBV7-7 and TRBJ2-2, with 10 bases lining up with TRBD2. Germline CDR1 and CDR2: SSHAT and FNYEAQ (reference sequence). The CDR3 has 15 amino acids. The CDR3 sequence: CASSPLAGNTGELFF. CDR3 nucleotides: TGTGCTAGCAGCCCACTAGCGGGAAACACCGGGGAGCTGTTTTTT.

The rearrangement joins TRBV18 to TRBJ2-2, with TRBD1 identical over 8 bases. The CDR3 runs to 16 residues. Germline assignment: CDR1 KGHSH and CDR2 LQKENI. The J segment lost 4 bases and the V segment lost 6 bases, leaving 10 bases of the junction unmatched. CDR3 sequence: CASSGDRGLATGELFF. The CDR3 DNA follows: TGTGCCAGCTCCGGAGACAGGGGCCTCGCCACCGGGGAGCTGTTTTTT.

The chain carries TRBV14 and TRBJ2-7; perhaps TRBD1 as D (7 bases). There are 18 residues in the CDR3. The ends were cut back, 4 bases at V and 6 bases at J, with 28 bases in the middle. The germline gives CDR1 SGHDN, CDR2 FVKESK. This CDR3 reads CASSPRGWRSGGRFEQYF. The CDR3 DNA reads TGTGCCAGCAGCCCCAGAGGGTGGAGATCAGGGGGGAGATTCGAGCAGTACTTC.

The V and J genes are TRBV10-3 and TRBJ1-2; the D gene is possibly TRBD1 (6 bases). Germline values: CDR1 ENHRY, CDR2 SYGVKD. The CDR3 consists of 12 residues. Between the trimmed V and J ends, which lost 9 bases and 8 bases, there was a span of 16 bases. CDR3 sequence: CAIGQLQGGYTF. Written as DNA, the CDR3 is TGTGCCATTGGACAGCTTCAGGGGGGCTACACCTTC.

In its sample, this clone was seen once. V gene TRBV27 combines with J gene TRBJ2-5, with a tentative D call TRBD2 (6 bases). Trimming shortened V by 5 bases and J by 0 bases, and 19 bases separated the two germline ends. Germline values: CDR1 MNHEY, CDR2 SMNVEV (reference sequence). This CDR3 is 17 amino acids long. Here the CDR3 reads CASSPTGALAYQETQYF. The CDR3 nucleotides are TGTGCCAGCAGTCCCACCGGGGCCCTAGCGTACCAAGAGACCCAGTACTTC.

The rearrangement links TRBV29-1 to TRBJ2-1; TRBD2 is a possible D gene (5 bases). Trimming pared 6 bases from V and 6 bases from J, leaving 12 bases between. The germline CDR1 and CDR2 sequences are SQVTM and ANQGSEA. This CDR3 has 12 amino acids. Here the CDR3 DNA reads TGCAGCGTGGACTGGATCACCAATGAGCAGTTCTTC. Protein sequence: CSVDWITNEQFF.

The chain uses TRBV6-1 and TRBJ1-2, with D possibly TRBD1 on 5 matching bases. The CDR3 is made up of 13 amino acids. V lost 7 bases and J lost 8, with 17 bases in between. CDR1 MNHNS and CDR2 SASEGT come from the germline V gene. The CDR3, as DNA: TGTGCCAGCACCAGTGGGGCAGGGTGGGGCTACACCTTC. Translating gives CASTSGAGWGYTF.

The chain employs TRBV29-1 and TRBJ2-7; TRBD2 agrees at 7 bases. This CDR3 has 14 residues. CDR1 and CDR2 (germline): SQVTM, ANQGSEA. V shed 4 bases, J shed 2 bases, and the junction held 8 bases outside the gene matches. The CDR3 DNA follows: TGCAGCGTTGGGCTAGCGGACAATACCTACGAGCAGTACTTC. Translation gives CSVGLADNTYEQYF.

This clone was picked up a small number of times. The J gene is TRBJ1-4, the V gene TRBV11-2; 12 nucleotides line up with TRBD1. The length of the CDR3 is 17 residues. Germline lookup yields CDR1 SGHAT and CDR2 FQNNGV. The junction had 12 bases not matched to a gene; V was cut back by 5 bases and J by 8 bases. CDR3 in amino acids: CASSDRDRGPAFEKLFF. The DNA of the CDR3 is TGTGCCAGCAGCGACCGGGACAGGGGGCCGGCGTTCGAAAAACTGTTTTTT.

V usage is TRBV28 and J usage is TRBJ1-6; no definite D call. The CDR3 is 14 amino acids. Trimming removed 5 bases from V and 10 bases from J, with 15 bases in between. Germline values: CDR1 MDHEN, CDR2 SYDVKM. Here the CDR3 reads CASSLPRGRSPLHF. As DNA, the CDR3 is TGTGCCAGCAGTCTCCCCCGAGGGAGGTCACCCCTCCACTTT.

V usage is TRBV5-1 and J usage is TRBJ1-2; TRBD1 matches at 7 bases. The ends lost 2 bases at V and 1 base at J; junction bases unmatched: 5. The CDR3 runs to 15 residues. Germline loops: CDR1 SGHRS, CDR2 YFSETQ. CDR3 residues: CASSLLTGFNYGYTF. CDR3 sequence (DNA): TGCGCCAGCAGCTTACTGACAGGGTTTAACTATGGCTACACCTTC.

This chain uses TRBV7-2 with TRBJ1-1, with D unresolved. Germline-derived CDR1 and CDR2 are SGHTA and FQGNSA. Trimming stripped 3 bases from V and 0 bases from J, with 8 bases between. CDR3 length: 14 amino acids. The CDR3 DNA reads TGTGCCAGCAGCTTTGGCAGGCTGAACACTGAAGCTTTCTTT. This gives the protein CASSFGRLNTEAFF. Supplemented by reference TRBV7-2 and TRBJ1-1, the full variable domain reads GAGVSQSPSNKVTEKGKDVELRCDPISGHTALYWYRQSLGQGLEFLIYFQGNSAPDKSGLPSDRFSAERTGGSVSTLTIQRTQQEDSAVYLCASSFGRLNTEAFFGQGTRLTVV.

In its sample, this clone was seen once. Compared with germline, one end of the junction differs, possibly owing to a read error. The rearrangement joins TRBV27 to TRBJ1-3; D is undetermined. The CDR3 contains 14 residues. Germline values: CDR1 MNHEY, CDR2 SMNVEV (reference sequence). The CDR3 is CASSLRRAGSTIYF. CDR3 bases: TGTGCCAGCAGTTTGCGGAGGGCTGGAAGCACCATATATTTT.

This chain links TRBV9 with TRBJ1-4, with a tentative D call TRBD1 (5 bases). Deletions cut 0 bases from V and 8 bases from J, with 17 bases between. Germline CDR1 SGDLS, CDR2 YYNGEE. The CDR3 contains 16 residues. As DNA, the CDR3 is TGTGCCAGCAGCGTAGGGCCTGGGGCAGGCCAGGAAAAACTGTTTTTT. Encoded protein: CASSVGPGAGQEKLFF.

The genes are TRBV29-1 and TRBJ2-7, with TRBD1 identical over 9 bases. This CDR3 is 15 amino acids long. The germline V gene has CDR1 SQVTM and CDR2 ANQGSEA. The trim removed 7 bases at V and 0 bases at J, leaving 10 bases unmatched. The CDR3 loop is CSGYLPGQGSYEQYF. The CDR3 coding sequence is TGCAGCGGCTACCTCCCGGGACAGGGCTCCTACGAGCAGTACTTC.